This section outlines one T cell receptor beta chain sequence together with its context. What it binds is unknown. This record comes from a study of T cell clones after liver transplantation. Libraries were prepared by immunoSEQ multiplex PCR; TCRdb keeps only in-frame clonotypes and omits some of them. The sample contains roughly 100,000 clones, around 84% of which appear only once. Study findings and constraints: In a couple of subjects, few donor cells limited the measurable donor-reactive repertoire.

The length of the CDR3 is 14 residues. Per germline, CDR1 SEHNR and CDR2 FQNEAQ (reference sequence). The V segment lost 5 bases and the J segment 6 bases; nucleotides outside the gene matches: 9. This clonotype was sampled from a human patient who received a liver transplant. T cells may partly derive from the graft donor. Sequences were derived from CD4+ T cells from blood, sampled roughly 50 months after liver transplant. The rearrangement joins TRBV7-9 to TRBJ2-7; 8 nucleotides align to TRBD1. CDR3 residues: CASSLGTGTAEQYF. For the CDR3, the DNA is TGTGCCAGCAGCCTAGGGACAGGAACAGCCGAGCAGTACTTC.